Detailed here is one TCR beta chain. The antigen is undetermined. The junction departs from the called germline gene at one end, perhaps through a read error. The V gene's germline CDR1 is ENHRY and CDR2 SYGVKD. This CDR3 is 18 amino acids long. Arm-PCR of CDR3 regions with iRepertoire HTBI primers generated TCR beta libraries. TCRdb re-called the multiplex PCR reads with MiXCR, one entry per CDR3 protein. The sample lists 600,000 to 850,000 distinct CDR3 sequences, 25% to 30% occurring once. The record originates from a study of regulatory T cells in long-lasting Graves disease. Stated time point: persistent/refractory GD, antithyroid drugs over 5 years with positive TRAb. Scientists built the TCR library using RNA that was extracted from PBMCs. Study observations and caveats: Newly diagnosed disease favored TRBV20-1 and TRBJ2-1 over persistent disease.

The rearrangement uses TRBV10-3 and TRBJ2-7; 8 positions agree with TRBD2. The source was peripheral blood mononuclear cells (PBMCs), collected when the disease was refractory, from a patient treated with antithyroid drugs. The origin of this receptor is a female donor with Graves disease. CDR3 sequence (DNA): TGTGCCAGCAGTTACCGGGGGGGGTCTCCGTCAACCTCCATCCAGCAGTACTTC. It translates to CASSYRGGSPSTSIQQYF.